The present T cell receptor (beta chain) was sequenced within a study of T cell changes during pregnancy in multiple sclerosis. Germline V gives CDR1 SGHNT, CDR2 YYREEE (reference sequence). V shed 0 bases and J shed 1 base, with 13 bases lying between them. The CDR3 extends over 16 amino acids. Profiled with immunoSEQ multiplex PCR; TCRdb holds only in-frame clones, not every one. The table has under 95,000 clones, around 93% seen once. The source material was peripheral blood, sampled in the second trimester of pregnancy. The clonotype originates from a female donor in good health, enrolled as a control in a pregnancy study. The V gene is TRBV5-4, the J gene TRBJ2-5, with D tentatively TRBD1 (6 bases). The CDR3 is CASSLALTGFQETQYF. In DNA form, the CDR3 reads TGTGCCAGCAGCTTGGCCCTTACAGGGTTCCAAGAGACCCAGTACTTC.